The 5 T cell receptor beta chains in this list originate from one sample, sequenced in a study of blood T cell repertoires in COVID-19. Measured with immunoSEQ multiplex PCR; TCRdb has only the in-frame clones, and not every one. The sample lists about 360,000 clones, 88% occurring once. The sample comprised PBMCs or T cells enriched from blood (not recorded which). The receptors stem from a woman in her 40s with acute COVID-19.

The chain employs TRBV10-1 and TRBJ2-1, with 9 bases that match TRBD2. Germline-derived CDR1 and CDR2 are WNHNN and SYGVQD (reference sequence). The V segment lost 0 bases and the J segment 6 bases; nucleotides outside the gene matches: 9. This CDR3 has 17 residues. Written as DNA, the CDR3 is TGCGCCAGCAGTGAGTCGAGCCCAGCGGGGGGTGGCAATGAGCAGTTCTTC. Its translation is CASSESSPAGGGNEQFF.

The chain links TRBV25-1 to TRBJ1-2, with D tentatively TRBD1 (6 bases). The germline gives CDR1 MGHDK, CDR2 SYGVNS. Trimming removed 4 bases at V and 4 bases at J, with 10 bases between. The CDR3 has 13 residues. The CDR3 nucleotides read TGTGCCAGCAGTGTGACAGGCACCTATGGCTACACCTTC. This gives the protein CASSVTGTYGYTF.

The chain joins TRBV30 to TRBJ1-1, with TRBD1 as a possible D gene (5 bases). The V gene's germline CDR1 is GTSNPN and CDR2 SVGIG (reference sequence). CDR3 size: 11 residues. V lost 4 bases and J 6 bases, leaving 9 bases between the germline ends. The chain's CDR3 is CAWTREAEAFF. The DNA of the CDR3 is TGTGCCTGGACCAGGGAGGCTGAAGCTTTCTTT. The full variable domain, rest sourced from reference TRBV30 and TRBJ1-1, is SQTIHQWPATLVQPVGSPLSLECTVEGTSNPNLYWYRQAAGRGLQLLFYSVGIGQISSEVPQNLSASRPQDRQFILSSKKLLLSDSGFYLCAWTREAEAFFGQGTRLTVV.

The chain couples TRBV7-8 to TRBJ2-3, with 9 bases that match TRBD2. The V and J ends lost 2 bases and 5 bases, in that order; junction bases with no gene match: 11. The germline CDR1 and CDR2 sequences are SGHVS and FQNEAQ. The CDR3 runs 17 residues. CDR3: CASSLLSGGGAVDTQYF. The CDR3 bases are TGTGCCAGCAGCTTACTATCGGGCGGGGGGGCGGTAGATACGCAGTATTTT.

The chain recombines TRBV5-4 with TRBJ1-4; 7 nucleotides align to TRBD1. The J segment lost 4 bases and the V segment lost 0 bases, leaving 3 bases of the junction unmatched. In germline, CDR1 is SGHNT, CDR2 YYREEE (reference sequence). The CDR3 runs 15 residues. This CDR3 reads CASSLDRGSNEKLFF. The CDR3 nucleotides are TGTGCCAGCAGCTTGGACAGGGGCAGTAATGAAAAACTGTTTTTT.